Listed here are 30 T cell receptor beta chains from one sample, sequenced in a study of human T cells and chemical hapten exposure. MiXCR was run by TCRdb on the RACE reads, yielding one entry per CDR3 protein. The table records some 50,000 distinct CDR3 sequences, approximately 4.8% of them present only once. Time point reported: healthy volunteer bleed at 2 weeks. Blood, whole and unfractionated, served as the source for total RNA extraction. The sample consisted of whole blood. These receptors all come from a human donor in good health. Some clones in this sample may be carry-over from other donors' samples.

This chain uses TRBV12-5 with TRBJ1-1; the match to TRBD1 covers 9 bases. CDR1 and CDR2 from the germline V gene are LGHNT and FRNRAP. CDR3 length equals 15 residues. J was trimmed by 1 base and V by 3 bases; bases with no gene match: 3. The CDR3 protein is CASGLGGQGNTEAFF. CDR3 in DNA: TGTGCTAGTGGTTTAGGGGGACAGGGGAACACTGAAGCTTTCTTT.

This clonotype came up many times. The genes are TRBV12-3 or TRBV12-4 and TRBJ2-3; TRBD2 matches 14 bases. Trimming cost V 5 bases and J 4 bases; bases outside gene matches: 8. This CDR3 is 17 amino acids long. DNA for the CDR3: TGTGCCAGCAGTCCTCAGGGACTAGCGGGAGTAGCAGATACGCAGTATTTT. Its protein product is CASSPQGLAGVADTQYF.

At least ten counts were recorded for this clonotype. The chain's CDR3 is CASRRQGVETQYF. The CDR3 nucleotides are TGTGCCAGCAGGCGGCAGGGGGTAGAGACCCAGTACTTC. J is TRBJ2-5 and V is TRBV12-3 or TRBV12-4; 7 bases match TRBD1. The CDR3 is 13 amino acids. The V and J ends lost 6 bases and 4 bases, in that order; junction bases with no gene match: 5.

About this clonotype itself: At one boundary the junction diverges from the germline segment, which might be a read error. The chain joins TRBV5-4 to TRBJ1-2; TRBD1 is a possible D gene (5 bases). The CDR3 runs to 13 residues. CDR1 SGHNT and CDR2 YYREEE come from the germline V gene (reference sequence). CDR3 nucleotide sequence: TGTGCCAGCAGCCTCATAACATCGGCAGGGAATTCCTTC. Its translation: CASSLITSAGNSF.

This chain connects TRBV5-1 to TRBJ2-3; TRBD2 is a possible D gene (5 bases). The V gene lost 1 base and the J gene lost 0 bases, with 12 bases spanning the gap. CDR3 length: 16 amino acids. The germline CDR1 and CDR2 sequences are SGHRS and YFSETQ. The DNA of the CDR3 is TGCGCCAGCAGCTTGTCTGGGAGAACTAGCACAGATACGCAGTATTTT. This gives the protein CASSLSGRTSTDTQYF.

This chain uses TRBV12-5 with TRBJ2-1, with 8 bases aligning to TRBD1. CDR1 and CDR2 (germline): LGHNT, FRNRAP. The CDR3 has 15 residues. V was pared by 1 base and J by 5 bases, with 4 bases of the junction left unmatched. The CDR3 protein is CASGLGGTGHNEQFF. The CDR3 DNA sequence: TGTGCTAGTGGTTTGGGAGGGACAGGACACAATGAGCAGTTCTTC.

The CDR3 here is CASSAWRLLGSGKLFF. The CDR3 DNA follows: TGTGCCAGCAGCGCCTGGAGGCTTTTGGGGTCGGGAAAACTGTTTTTT. The chain links TRBV2 to TRBJ1-4, with D unresolved. V lost 6 bases and J 10 bases, leaving 24 bases between the germline ends. This CDR3 is 16 amino acids long. From germline, CDR1 is SNHLY and CDR2 FYNNEI. The whole variable domain, remainder taken from reference TRBV2 and TRBJ1-4, is EPEVTQTPSHQVTQMGQEVILRCVPISNHLYFYWYRQILGQKVEFLVSFYNNEISEKSEIFDDQFSVERPDGSNFTLKIRSTKLEDSAMYFCASSAWRLLGSGKLFFGSGTQLSVL.

The rearrangement joins TRBV29-1 to TRBJ2-6; D unresolved. This CDR3 is built from 13 residues. V was trimmed by 4 bases and J by 1 base, leaving 5 bases between them. Germline V gives CDR1 SQVTM, CDR2 ANQGSEA. In nucleotides, the CDR3 is TGCAGCGTTGGACTTTCTGGGGCCAACGTCCTGACTTTC. Protein product: CSVGLSGANVLTF.

This clonotype was counted ten times or more. The genes are TRBV27 and TRBJ2-7, with 7 bases identical to TRBD1. This CDR3 is 16 amino acids long. Germline V gene data show CDR1 as MNHEY and CDR2 as SMNVEV (reference sequence). With 5 bases clipped from V and 7 bases from J, the junction kept 17 bases outside the gene matches. This CDR3 reads CASSPRAGGWYMEQYF. CDR3 DNA sequence: TGTGCCAGCAGTCCCCGGGCAGGGGGATGGTATATGGAGCAGTACTTC.

There are many counts of this clonotype. The J gene is TRBJ1-6, the V gene TRBV11-2; 8 nucleotides match TRBD1. The V and J ends lost 5 bases and 10 bases, in that order; junction bases with no gene match: 13. Looked up from germline, CDR1 is SGHAT and CDR2 is FQNNGV. The CDR3 is 16 amino acids. In DNA, the CDR3 is TGTGCCAGCAGCCTGACCGCTCGACAGGGGAGGTCACCCCTCCACTTT. This translates into CASSLTARQGRSPLHF.

This clonotype was recorded many times. The chain uses TRBV7-8 and TRBJ1-1, with D unresolved. This CDR3 has 15 amino acids. In germline, CDR1 is SGHVS, CDR2 FQNEAQ. V was clipped by 3 bases and J by 5 bases, with 16 bases between them. DNA of the CDR3: TGTGCCAGCAGCTTCGATTACGGGGTGCAGACTGAAGCTTTCTTT. This sequence encodes CASSFDYGVQTEAFF.

This clonotype was detected many times. The rearrangement links TRBV11-2 to TRBJ1-4; perhaps TRBD1 as D (6 bases). There are 15 residues in the CDR3. The germline CDR1 and CDR2 sequences are SGHAT and FQNNGV. V was cut by 3 bases and J by 5 bases, with 13 bases left in between. This CDR3 is CASSLGGTGNEKLFF. CDR3 sequence (DNA): TGTGCCAGCAGCTTGGGAGGTACAGGGAATGAAAAACTGTTTTTT.

Many counts were recorded for this clonotype. The rearrangement joins TRBV29-1 to TRBJ2-5; D possibly matches TRBD1 or TRBD2 (5 bases each). Germline V gene data show CDR1 as SQVTM and CDR2 as ANQGSEA. CDR3 size: 17 residues. This CDR3 reads CSLTDPGRPRSEETQYF. The CDR3 nucleotides are TGCAGTCTCACGGACCCGGGACGCCCACGTTCCGAAGAGACCCAGTACTTC.

As regards this clonotype: This may be a read error: a much more frequent sequence differs by one nucleotide. The chain combines TRBV6-1 with TRBJ2-1, with 8 bases lining up with TRBD2. CDR1 is MNHNS and CDR2 is SASEGT in the germline V gene. With 5 bases clipped from V and 4 bases from J, the junction kept 7 bases outside the gene matches. The length of the CDR3 is 15 residues. The CDR3 protein is CASSPGLEDYNEQFF. The CDR3 DNA sequence: TGTGCCAGCAGTCCGGGACTAGAGGATTACAATGAGCAGTTCTTC.

This rearrangement joins TRBV6-1 to TRBJ2-3; TRBD1 matches at 7 bases. CDR1 is MNHNS, CDR2 SASEGT, per germline. With V trimmed by 7 bases and J by 1 base, 5 bases remained unmatched. This CDR3 has 14 residues. DNA of the CDR3: TGTGCCAGCATTAGACAGGGCCGCACAGATACGCAGTATTTT. This encodes CASIRQGRTDTQYF.

This clonotype was seen many times. CDR3 nucleotide sequence: TGTGCCAGCAGCTTGGCTAGCGGGAGGGGTAATGAGCAGTTCTTC. Translating gives CASSLASGRGNEQFF. The V call is TRBV5-5, the J call TRBJ2-1; TRBD2 matches 12 bases. The CDR3 sequence is 15 residues long. The germline gives CDR1 SGHKS, CDR2 YYEKEE (reference sequence). Germline trimming cut 0 bases from V and 7 bases from J; bases unmatched to any gene: 2.

This clonotype has just a few counts. The CDR3 region has the DNA TGTGCCAGCACCAAAGCCCGTCGGGAGCCCAGCGAGACCCAGTACTTC. The encoded protein is CASTKARREPSETQYF. The genes are TRBV6-2 or TRBV6-3 and TRBJ2-5; perhaps TRBD2 as D (6 bases). Deletions cut 7 bases from V and 5 bases from J, with 23 bases between. Germline V gene data show CDR1 as MNHEY and CDR2 as SVGEGT. The CDR3 contains 16 residues.

Ten or more counts support this clonotype. The chain joins TRBV29-1 to TRBJ2-2; 8 positions match TRBD1. With V trimmed by 1 base and J by 4 bases, 8 bases remained unmatched. CDR3 length: 16 amino acids. Germline lookup yields CDR1 SQVTM and CDR2 ANQGSEA. The CDR3 sequence: CSVEGTRTGTTGELFF. In DNA, the CDR3 is TGCAGCGTTGAAGGTACACGGACAGGGACCACCGGGGAGCTGTTTTTT.

The rearrangement links TRBV12-3 or TRBV12-4 to TRBJ2-5, with TRBD2 as a possible D gene (5 bases). Trimming removed 4 bases at V and 1 base at J, with 10 bases between. CDR3 length equals 14 residues. This CDR3 reads CASSSSGGQETQYF. CDR3 sequence (DNA): TGTGCCAGCAGTTCTAGTGGAGGCCAAGAGACCCAGTACTTC.

This clonotype has a handful of counts. The V and J genes are TRBV24-1 and TRBJ1-5; 8 positions match TRBD1. This CDR3 is built from 15 residues. V lost 3 bases, J lost 2 bases, and 2 bases stayed unmatched. In germline, CDR1 is KGHDR, CDR2 SFDVKD. CDR3 residues: CATSDVTGGNQPQHF. The CDR3, as DNA: TGTGCCACCAGTGATGTGACAGGGGGCAATCAGCCCCAGCATTTT.

Many counts were recorded for this clonotype. The gene calls are TRBV9 and TRBJ2-7; D is unclear. V shed 3 bases and J shed 5 bases, with 12 bases lying between them. Germline V CDR1 and CDR2: SGDLS, YYNGEE. CDR3 length equals 13 residues. The CDR3 reads CASSAGRANEQYF. As DNA, the CDR3 is TGTGCCAGCAGCGCGGGCCGCGCCAACGAGCAGTACTTC.

This clonotype was observed many times. The V call is TRBV6-5, the J call TRBJ2-5; maybe TRBD2 (6 bases). V was shortened by 6 bases and J by 2 bases, with 10 bases between the two germline ends. Germline V CDR1 and CDR2: MNHEY, SVGAGI. The CDR3 runs to 13 residues. The chain's CDR3 is CASRFGGQETQYF. Written as DNA, the CDR3 is TGTGCCAGCAGATTTGGGGGGCAAGAGACCCAGTACTTC.

Many counts were recorded for this clonotype. The chain links TRBV5-5 to TRBJ2-5; no clear D. V gave up 1 base and J gave up 1 base, with 5 bases separating them. The CDR3 length is 13 residues. Germline lookup yields CDR1 SGHKS and CDR2 YYEKEE (reference sequence). The CDR3 loop is CASSLTPQETQYF. Written as DNA, the CDR3 is TGTGCCAGCAGCTTGACCCCCCAAGAGACCCAGTACTTC.

This clonotype was found many times. V gene TRBV6-1 combines with J gene TRBJ2-3, with unresolved D. Trimming took off 6 bases at V and 0 bases at J, with 10 bases between the two ends. Germline V gene lookup returns CDR1 MNHNS and CDR2 SASEGT. This CDR3 is built from 14 residues. CDR3 amino acids: CASSPRGSTDTQYF. The CDR3 DNA reads TGTGCCAGCAGCCCTAGAGGAAGCACAGATACGCAGTATTTT.

This clonotype was observed a handful of times. The V gene is TRBV7-8, the J gene TRBJ2-1; TRBD2 agrees at 7 bases. V gave up 1 base and J gave up 0 bases; unmatched junction bases: 21. This CDR3 contains 22 residues. Germline values: CDR1 SGHVS, CDR2 FQNEAQ. The CDR3 bases are TGTGCCAGCAGCTTAGTAAGGACTTACGACTCCCAGCTAGCGGCCTCCTACAATGAGCAGTTCTTC. It specifies CASSLVRTYDSQLAASYNEQFF.

This clonotype was counted many times. The chain links TRBV6-5 to TRBJ2-2, with D perhaps matching TRBD1 or TRBD2 (5 bases each). This CDR3 region has 12 residues. The germline V gene encodes CDR1 MNHEY and CDR2 SVGAGI. V was pared by 6 bases and J by 9 bases, with 11 bases between. CDR3: CASRRDGRELFF. CDR3 bases: TGTGCCAGCAGAAGGGACGGTCGGGAGCTGTTTTTT.

The rearrangement links TRBV29-1 to TRBJ1-4, with TRBD1 matching 9 bases. J gave up 5 bases and V 6 bases, and 7 bases lay outside the gene matches. The CDR3 covers 14 residues. From germline, CDR1 is SQVTM and CDR2 ANQGSEA. CDR3 DNA: TGCAGCGTACCCACAGGGGGCGCGAATGAAAAACTGTTTTTT. It encodes CSVPTGGANEKLFF. Based on the CDR3 plus reference TRBV29-1 and TRBJ1-4, the full variable domain is SAVISQKPSRDICQRGTSLTIQCQVDSQVTMMFWYRQQPGQSLTLIATANQGSEATYESGFVIDKFPISRPNLTFSTLTVSNMSPEDSSIYLCSVPTGGANEKLFFGSGTQLSVL.

This clonotype showed up just a few times. The chain employs TRBV6-5 and TRBJ2-3; D possibly uses TRBD1 or TRBD2 (5 bases each). Germline V CDR1 and CDR2: MNHEY, SVGAGI. With 5 bases removed from V and 4 bases from J, the gap between germline ends came to 10 bases. The length of the CDR3 is 13 residues. CDR3 region: CASSPRGPDTQYF. The CDR3 DNA reads as TGTGCCAGCAGTCCACGGGGACCAGATACGCAGTATTTT.

In its sample, this clonotype was seen many times. This chain connects TRBV27 to TRBJ2-3; tentative D call: TRBD2 (6 bases). V dropped 2 bases and J dropped 2 bases, with 11 bases sitting between them. The CDR3 totals 15 residues. Germline values: CDR1 MNHEY, CDR2 SMNVEV (reference sequence). The CDR3 DNA sequence: TGTGCCAGCAGTTTAGGGACTCCGATCACAGATACGCAGTATTTT. It translates to CASSLGTPITDTQYF.

This clonotype was recorded many times. This sequence joins TRBV11-2 and TRBJ2-1, with 11 nucleotides matching TRBD2. Trimming cost V 5 bases and J 9 bases; bases outside gene matches: 9. Germline values: CDR1 SGHAT, CDR2 FQNNGV. There are 15 residues in the CDR3. CDR3 protein: CASSATSGSIREQFF. Written as DNA, the CDR3 is TGTGCCAGCAGCGCTACTAGCGGGAGTATCCGTGAGCAGTTCTTC.